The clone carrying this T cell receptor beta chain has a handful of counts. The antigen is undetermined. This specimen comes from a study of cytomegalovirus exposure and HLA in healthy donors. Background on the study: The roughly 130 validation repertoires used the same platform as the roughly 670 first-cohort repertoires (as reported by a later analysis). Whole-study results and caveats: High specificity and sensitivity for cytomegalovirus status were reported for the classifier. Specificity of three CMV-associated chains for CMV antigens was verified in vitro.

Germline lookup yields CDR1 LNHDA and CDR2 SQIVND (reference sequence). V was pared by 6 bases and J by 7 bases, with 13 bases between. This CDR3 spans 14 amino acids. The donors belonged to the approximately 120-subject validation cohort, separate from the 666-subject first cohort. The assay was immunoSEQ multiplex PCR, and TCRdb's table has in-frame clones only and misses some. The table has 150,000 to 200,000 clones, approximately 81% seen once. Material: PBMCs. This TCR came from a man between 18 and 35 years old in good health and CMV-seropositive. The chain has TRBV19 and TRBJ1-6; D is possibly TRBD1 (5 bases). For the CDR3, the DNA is TGTGCCAGTAGGTTAGGACAAGTAAATTCACCCCTCCACTTT. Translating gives CASRLGQVNSPLHF.